These T cell receptor beta chains were read from a single sample in a study of CD8 T cells in ankylosing spondylitis. TCRdb reprocessed the 5' RACE reads via MiXCR and lists one record per CDR3 protein. The data contain approximately 7,300 distinct CDR3 sequences, 8.2% of them seen just once; the ten biggest clones take up roughly 24%. Sequencing input: blood, either unsorted or a sorted T cell fraction (not recorded which). The receptors originated from a male donor with ankylosing spondylitis or in good health (not recorded which). The CDR3 runs from the conserved cysteine through the conserved F or W. D genes are given only for firm matches. Some rows mark clone size as missing; the rest say once, few, many or name a class of expanded clone.

d_gene: -; abundance: few; j_gene: TRBJ2-2; v_gene: TRBV9; CDR3nt: TGTGCCAGCAGCGTCGGCGGGTCGGCCGGGGAGCTGTTTTTT; CDR3aa: CASSVGGSAGELFF
d_gene: -; abundance: large; j_gene: TRBJ1-2; v_gene: TRBV9; CDR3nt: TGTGCCAGCACAGGACCATCCTATGGCTACACCTTC; CDR3aa: CASTGPSYGYTF
d_gene: -; abundance: medium-sized; j_gene: TRBJ1-1; v_gene: TRBV9; CDR3nt: TGTGCCAGCAGCGCTCAGGGAGAGGGGAGGAACACTGAAGCTTTCTTT; CDR3aa: CASSAQGEGRNTEAFF
d_gene: -; abundance: medium-sized; j_gene: TRBJ1-2; v_gene: TRBV9; CDR3nt: TGTGCCAGCAGCGTAGCTGAAGGGGGGGATTTATCCTATGGCTACACCTTC; CDR3aa: CASSVAEGGDLSYGYTF
d_gene: -; abundance: -; j_gene: TRBJ2-5; v_gene: TRBV9; CDR3nt: TGTGCCAGCAGCTTAACAGGGTACCAAGAGACCCAGTACTTC; CDR3aa: CASSLTGYQETQYF
d_gene: -; abundance: many; j_gene: TRBJ2-1; v_gene: TRBV9; CDR3nt: TGTGCCAGCAGCACCCCAGGAGGGGGGGGGCCTGGATACAATGAGCAGTTCTTC; CDR3aa: CASSTPGGGGPGYNEQFF
d_gene: -; abundance: many; j_gene: TRBJ2-2; v_gene: TRBV9; CDR3nt: TGTGCCAGCAGACCAGGGGAGACCGGGGAGCTGTTTTTT; CDR3aa: CASRPGETGELFF
d_gene: TRBD1; abundance: medium-sized; j_gene: TRBJ1-2; v_gene: TRBV9; CDR3nt: TGTGCCAGCAGCGCGTCCGGGACAGGGGTTGGTGGCTACACCTTC; CDR3aa: CASSASGTGVGGYTF
d_gene: -; abundance: -; j_gene: TRBJ2-1; v_gene: TRBV9; CDR3nt: TGTGCCAGCAGCGTAGAGAACCGAGGGAATGAGCAGTTCTTC; CDR3aa: CASSVENRGNEQFF
d_gene: -; abundance: -; j_gene: TRBJ2-1; v_gene: TRBV9; CDR3nt: TGTGCCAGCAGCGAGGTGAGCAGCTCCTACAATGAGCAGTTCTTC; CDR3aa: CASSEVSSSYNEQFF
d_gene: -; abundance: many; j_gene: TRBJ2-1; v_gene: TRBV9; CDR3nt: TGTGCCAGCAGCCCCGCCGGGATTGAGCAGTTCTTC; CDR3aa: CASSPAGIEQFF
d_gene: TRBD2; abundance: few; j_gene: TRBJ2-1; v_gene: TRBV9; CDR3nt: TGTGCCAGCAGCGTAGGCGGGGGGGCTTCCTACAATGAGCAGTTCTTC; CDR3aa: CASSVGGGASYNEQFF
d_gene: -; abundance: few; j_gene: TRBJ2-1; v_gene: TRBV7-2; CDR3nt: TGTGCCAGCAGCTTAGCGGTACAGGGGAAGCGGGAGTCGGATGAGCAGTTCTTC; CDR3aa: CASSLAVQGKRESDEQFF